The rows below give T cell receptor beta chains drawn from one sample of a study of cytomegalovirus exposure and HLA in healthy donors. Profiled with immunoSEQ multiplex PCR; TCRdb holds only in-frame clones, not every one. The sample lists 160,000 or so clones, around 80% seen once, with around 1.9% in the top ten. Sequencing was done on a sample of PBMCs. These receptors were taken from a man aged 35 to 55 in good health and CMV-seronegative. The CDR3 runs from the conserved cysteine through the conserved F or W. D genes are given only for firm matches. Only part of the rows carry a size: once, few, many, or a class if the clone is expanded.

v_gene	abundance	d_gene	j_gene	CDR3aa	CDR3nt
TRBV5-6	NA	NA	TRBJ1-2	CASSPQGGIAYGYTF	TGTGCCAGCAGCCCTCAAGGCGGCATCGCCTATGGCTACACCTTC
TRBV29-1	NA	NA	TRBJ2-1	CSVGPLGKKDEQFF	TGCAGCGTTGGTCCTCTCGGGAAAAAAGATGAGCAGTTCTTC
TRBV6-1	NA	TRBD1	TRBJ1-6	CASRDRDSPLHF	TGTGCCAGCCGGGACAGGGACTCACCCCTCCACTTT
TRBV28	NA	NA	TRBJ1-5	CASSGASNQPQHF	TGTGCCAGCAGCGGAGCGAGCAATCAGCCCCAGCATTTT
TRBV6-5	few	NA	TRBJ1-2	CASSSQGGGAGYTF	TGTGCCAGCAGTTCCCAAGGGGGGGGCGCTGGCTACACCTTC
TRBV6-5	once	TRBD1	TRBJ2-1	CASSHRQGLEQFF	TGTGCCAGCAGTCACCGACAGGGGCTGGAGCAGTTCTTC
TRBV5-1	NA	NA	TRBJ2-2	CASSTFGGNTGELFF	TGCGCCAGCAGCACCTTCGGGGGGAACACCGGGGAGCTGTTTTTT
TRBV11-3	NA	TRBD1	TRBJ2-1	CASSQGVGLRGEQFF	TGTGCCAGCAGCCAGGGGGTAGGACTTCGCGGTGAGCAGTTCTTC
TRBV7-9	NA	TRBD1	TRBJ1-1	CASSKQGFEAFF	TGTGCCAGCAGCAAACAGGGGTTTGAAGCTTTCTTT
TRBV5-1	NA	NA	TRBJ2-5	CASRRQVGETQYF	TGCGCCAGCAGAAGACAGGTAGGAGAGACCCAGTACTTC
TRBV2	few	NA	TRBJ2-4	CASSLPGREFKNIQYF	TGTGCCAGCAGTCTCCCGGGACGGGAGTTTAAAAACATTCAGTACTTC
TRBV10-3	NA	NA	TRBJ2-6	CAISEDYSGANGLTF	TGTGCCATCAGTGAAGATTACTCTGGGGCCAACGGCCTGACTTTC
TRBV9	NA	NA	TRBJ1-5	CASSVGQEAQPQHF	TGTGCCAGCAGCGTAGGGCAGGAGGCTCAGCCCCAGCATTTT
TRBV7-9	NA	NA	TRBJ1-2	CASRSGVGGYGYTF	TGTGCCAGCAGATCGGGCGTCGGGGGCTATGGCTACACCTTC
TRBV6-5	NA	NA	TRBJ2-1	CASSYTEGVINEQFF	TGTGCCAGCAGTTACACCGAAGGGGTCATCAATGAGCAGTTCTTC
TRBV29-1	NA	NA	TRBJ2-1	CSVWSDSSNEQFF	TGCAGCGTTTGGAGTGACAGCAGTAATGAGCAGTTCTTC
TRBV11-2	NA	NA	TRBJ2-1	CASRVLGGGNEQFF	TGTGCCAGCAGAGTGTTGGGAGGCGGCAATGAGCAGTTCTTC
TRBV27	NA	TRBD2	TRBJ2-3	CASSPLTSGSDTQYF	TGTGCCAGCAGTCCGCTTACTAGCGGATCAGATACGCAGTATTTT
TRBV7-2	NA	NA	TRBJ2-2	CASSLDGGELFF	TGTGCCAGCAGCTTAGACGGCGGGGAGCTGTTTTTT
TRBV14	NA	NA	TRBJ2-7	CASSQDVPGSPQGEQYF	TGTGCCAGCAGCCAAGACGTCCCGGGGAGTCCGCAAGGCGAGCAGTACTTC
TRBV27	NA	TRBD2	TRBJ2-3	CASNFGRGFDTQYF	TGTGCCAGCAACTTCGGGAGGGGTTTTGATACGCAGTATTTT
TRBV29-1	few	TRBD2	TRBJ2-1	CSAQGAGEIRGQFF	TGCAGCGCCCAGGGAGCGGGAGAAATTAGGGGGCAGTTCTTC
TRBV9	NA	NA	TRBJ2-3	CASSVVGSGFTDTQYF	TGTGCCAGCAGCGTAGTGGGTAGCGGATTCACAGATACGCAGTATTTT
TRBV18	NA	NA	TRBJ1-3	CASSPGISGNTIYF	TGTGCCAGCTCACCGGGCATTTCTGGAAACACCATATATTTT
TRBV6-1	NA	TRBD2	TRBJ2-7	CASREKTSGRFSYEQYF	TGTGCCAGCAGAGAAAAAACTAGCGGGAGGTTTTCCTACGAGCAGTACTTC
TRBV18	NA	NA	TRBJ1-3	CASSLRSGGDSGNTIYF	TGTGCCAGCTCACTCCGATCGGGCGGGGACTCTGGAAACACCATATATTTT
TRBV6-5	NA	NA	TRBJ1-5	CATRPGNSNQPQHF	TGTGCCACCCGGCCAGGGAATAGCAATCAGCCCCAGCATTTT
TRBV27	NA	NA	TRBJ1-2	CASSPLLGGGDYGYTF	TGTGCCAGCAGTCCTCTGCTCGGGGGGGGCGACTATGGCTACACCTTC
TRBV15	NA	NA	TRBJ2-1	CATSRLGTPEQFF	TGTGCCACCAGCAGGCTAGGGACTCCTGAGCAGTTCTTC
TRBV28	NA	NA	TRBJ2-7	CASSYPTPGKYEQYF	TGTGCCAGCAGTTACCCCACGCCAGGGAAGTACGAGCAGTACTTC
TRBV28	NA	TRBD1	TRBJ1-5	CASSTPGQAQPQHF	TGTGCCAGCAGTACACCGGGACAGGCCCAGCCCCAGCATTTT
TRBV6-1	NA	NA	TRBJ2-2	CASSVAPSNTGELFF	TGTGCCAGCAGTGTAGCTCCTTCGAACACCGGGGAGCTGTTTTTT
TRBV7-9	NA	NA	TRBJ1-1	CASSFGTGNRDTEAFF	TGTGCCAGCAGTTTTGGCACAGGGAATCGGGACACTGAAGCTTTCTTT
TRBV5-1	NA	TRBD2	TRBJ2-7	CASSPLGTSNTYEQYF	TGCGCCAGCAGTCCCTTGGGGACTAGCAACACCTACGAGCAGTACTTC
TRBV7-6	NA	NA	TRBJ2-6	CASSLAPSGANVLTF	TGTGCCAGCAGCTTAGCTCCTTCTGGGGCCAACGTCCTGACTTTC